The text below deals with one T cell receptor beta chain. CDR1 SGHRS and CDR2 YFSETQ come from the germline V gene. The J segment lost 6 bases and the V segment lost 3 bases, leaving 11 bases of the junction unmatched. This CDR3 has 17 residues. This record comes from a study of blood T cell repertoires in COVID-19. Whole-study context: PBMCs, B-cell-depleted T cells, or T cells were the source of the cDNA or gDNA that made up the material.

The protocol was immunoSEQ multiplex PCR, while the TCRdb copy is restricted to in-frame clones and leaves out a portion. The sample lists roughly 210,000 clones, approximately 90% occurring once. The specimen sequenced was peripheral blood. The sequence was obtained from a man between 70 and 80 years old with acute or convalescent COVID-19. The chain employs TRBV5-1 and TRBJ2-2, with 10 bases aligning to TRBD2. The CDR3 reads CASSSAPAAGGAGELFF. Written as DNA, the CDR3 is TGCGCCAGCAGCTCGGCGCCCGCAGCGGGAGGGGCCGGGGAGCTGTTTTTT.